The 19 T cell receptor beta chains presented below share a single source sample, sequenced in a study of identical twins. TCRdb processed the 5' RACE reads anew with MiXCR; each CDR3 protein has one entry. The table has under 900,000 distinct CDR3 sequences, roughly 18% seen once. The same specimen was also included in a second study, on T cells expressing NK-cell markers.

Input material: PBMCs. These receptors were collected from a woman aged 18-35 years in good health.

At least ten counts were recorded for this clonotype. The chain couples TRBV6-5 to TRBJ2-1; D perhaps matches TRBD1 (6 bases). CDR1 and CDR2 from the germline V gene are MNHEY and SVGAGI. V was cut by 5 bases and J by 10 bases, with 12 bases left in between. The CDR3 loop spans 12 amino acids. CDR3 protein: CASSPGAGEQFF. The CDR3 bases are TGTGCCAGCAGTCCAGGGGCCGGGGAGCAGTTCTTC.

This clonotype was detected ten times or more. The chain couples TRBV12-3 or TRBV12-4 to TRBJ2-5; TRBD2 aligns across 7 bases. This CDR3 has 14 residues. J gave up 4 bases and V 3 bases, and 5 bases lay outside the gene matches. Here the CDR3 DNA reads TGTGCCAGCAGTTTTCTCAGCGGGACAGAGACCCAGTACTTC. Amino acid sequence: CASSFLSGTETQYF.

V and J are TRBV10-3 and TRBJ1-1, with no clear D. CDR3 length equals 12 residues. The ends were cut back, 6 bases at V and 5 bases at J, with 10 bases in the middle. Germline V CDR1 and CDR2: ENHRY, SYGVKD. The CDR3 nucleotides read TGTGCCATCAGAGCATTTGGGACTGAAGCTTTCTTT. It translates to CAIRAFGTEAFF.

CDR3 coding DNA: TGTGCCAGCAGTTATGGACAGGTGTCCTACGAGCAGTACTTC. It codes for CASSYGQVSYEQYF. The chain recombines TRBV6-5 with TRBJ2-7; 7 bases match TRBD1. Losses at the gene ends were 3 bases for V and 1 base for J; bases not matched to a gene: 3. The CDR3 sequence is 14 residues long. CDR1 and CDR2 (germline): MNHEY, SVGAGI.

The chain couples TRBV6-2 or TRBV6-3 to TRBJ2-7; D perhaps matches TRBD2 (5 bases). Trimming removed 1 base at V and 6 bases at J, with 10 bases between. The CDR3 length is 13 residues. CDR1 is MNHEY and CDR2 is SVGEGT in the germline V gene. This CDR3 reads CASSYFRTAEQYF. CDR3 sequence (DNA): TGTGCCAGCAGTTACTTCCGGACTGCCGAGCAGTACTTC.

V gene TRBV20-1 combines with J gene TRBJ2-4; the D is unclear. The V end was cut by 2 bases, the J end by 5 bases, with 4 bases between. The CDR3 runs to 11 residues. Germline CDR1 is DFQATT and CDR2 is SNEGSKA (reference sequence). The CDR3 reads CSARIQNIQYF. The DNA of the CDR3 is TGCAGTGCTAGAATCCAAAACATTCAGTACTTC.

The gene calls are TRBV2 and TRBJ2-3; D may be TRBD2 (7 bases). The ends were cut back, 8 bases at V and 10 bases at J, with 13 bases in the middle. Looked up from germline, CDR1 is SNHLY and CDR2 is FYNNEI. This CDR3 comprises 11 residues. The DNA for the CDR3 is TGTGCCAGCTACCTAGGGGGGGCGCAGTATTTT. Translated, it gives CASYLGGAQYF. Using reference TRBV2 and TRBJ2-3 for the parts outside the CDR3, the full variable domain is EPEVTQTPSHQVTQMGQEVILRCVPISNHLYFYWYRQILGQKVEFLVSFYNNEISEKSEIFDDQFSVERPDGSNFTLKIRSTKLEDSAMYFCASYLGGAQYFGPGTRLTVL.

The CDR3 protein is CASSEAGGGGGQPQHF. The CDR3 DNA reads as TGTGCCAGCAGTGAAGCCGGCGGGGGAGGTGGTCAGCCCCAGCATTTT. This rearrangement joins TRBV6-1 to TRBJ1-5; D might be TRBD1 (5 bases). The CDR3 consists of 16 residues. With 0 bases removed from V and 6 bases from J, the gap between germline ends came to 15 bases. Germline-derived CDR1 and CDR2 are MNHNS and SASEGT.

The V and J genes are TRBV20-1 and TRBJ2-4; D remains unclear. This CDR3 has 16 residues. V was shortened by 6 bases and J by 0 bases, with 18 bases between the two germline ends. CDR1 is DFQATT, CDR2 SNEGSKA, per germline (reference sequence). The chain's CDR3 is CSAPRSSGLAKNIQYF. CDR3 bases: TGCAGTGCCCCCCGATCTAGTGGCCTAGCCAAAAACATTCAGTACTTC.

This clonotype was detected only a few times. This sequence joins TRBV7-9 and TRBJ2-2, with D tentatively TRBD1 or TRBD2 (6 bases each). The CDR3 covers 16 residues. Trimming left V 5 bases short and J 1 base short, with 14 bases between. Looked up from germline, CDR1 is SEHNR and CDR2 is FQNEAQ (reference sequence). DNA for the CDR3: TGTGCCAGCAGCCAACCGGCGGGACAGAACACCGGGGAGCTGTTTTTT. Encoded protein: CASSQPAGQNTGELFF.

In this sample, this clonotype turned up a few times. The J gene is TRBJ1-1, the V gene TRBV29-1; D ambiguous. CDR3 size: 11 residues. Trimming stripped 6 bases from V and 11 bases from J, with 16 bases between. The V gene's germline CDR1 is SQVTM and CDR2 ANQGSEA. This chain's CDR3 is CSVRPVGTAFF. CDR3 nucleotide sequence: TGCAGCGTCCGCCCGGTCGGAACGGCTTTCTTT.

The gene calls are TRBV12-3 or TRBV12-4 and TRBJ2-1; the match to TRBD2 covers 7 bases. After removal of 6 bases from V and 6 bases from J, the junction contained 5 bases not matched to a gene. This CDR3 has 13 amino acids. In nucleotides, the CDR3 is TGTGCCAGCAGCCCTACTAGCGTCAATGAGCAGTTCTTC. Protein product: CASSPTSVNEQFF.

V is TRBV29-1 and J is TRBJ2-1, with D unresolved. The CDR3 consists of 12 residues. CDR1 is SQVTM and CDR2 is ANQGSEA in the germline V gene. The V end lost 5 bases, the J end lost 8 bases, and 13 bases lay between the germline ends. The DNA for the CDR3 is TGCAGCGTTACCCATAGCTGGCATGAGCAGTTCTTC. Translating gives CSVTHSWHEQFF.

The table lists this clonotype with a few counts. V and J are TRBV10-2 and TRBJ2-3, with TRBD2 matching 7 bases. The junction had 15 bases not matched to a gene; V was cut back by 8 bases and J by 4 bases. CDR3 size: 16 residues. Looked up from germline, CDR1 is WSHSY and CDR2 is SAAADI. The chain's CDR3 is CASGIGGGDGADTQYF. As DNA, the CDR3 is TGCGCCAGCGGGATTGGTGGGGGGGACGGCGCAGATACGCAGTATTTT.

This clonotype was detected only a few times. CDR3 protein: CASSLREGRHYGYTF. CDR3 DNA sequence: TGTGCCAGCAGTTTACGGGAGGGGCGACACTATGGCTACACCTTC. This chain uses TRBV12-3 or TRBV12-4 with TRBJ1-2, with D possibly being TRBD1 (5 bases). CDR3 size: 15 residues. V was cut by 2 bases and J by 3 bases, with 13 bases left in between.

This clonotype was found many times. The V and J genes are TRBV25-1 and TRBJ1-1; D gene ambiguous. The CDR3 runs to 11 residues. Germline CDR1 MGHDK, CDR2 SYGVNS. V was cut by 4 bases and J by 5 bases, with 5 bases left in between. CDR3 in DNA: TGTGCCAGCAGTGCTAAGACTGAAGCTTTCTTT. Translated, it gives CASSAKTEAFF.

J is TRBJ1-5 and V is TRBV20-1, with D possibly TRBD1 on 6 matching bases. The length of the CDR3 is 16 residues. V lost 0 bases and J lost 6, with 18 bases in between. In germline, CDR1 is DFQATT, CDR2 SNEGSKA (reference sequence). Written as DNA, the CDR3 is TGCAGTGCTAGAGATGGTTCAGGGGATTGGGCTCAGCCCCAGCATTTT. Its protein product is CSARDGSGDWAQPQHF.

CDR3 sequence (DNA): TGTGCCAGCAGTTACGGTACGGATTACGTTGAGCAGTTCTTC. It encodes CASSYGTDYVEQFF. V is TRBV6-2 or TRBV6-3 and J is TRBJ2-1, with unresolved D. Germline V gene lookup returns CDR1 MNHEY and CDR2 SVGEGT. The CDR3 is 14 amino acids. Trimming removed 2 bases from V and 9 bases from J, with 14 bases in between.

This clonotype has only a few counts. The chain employs TRBV24-1 and TRBJ2-5, with 7 bases matching TRBD1. CDR1 and CDR2 from the germline V gene are KGHDR and SFDVKD. The CDR3 length is 15 residues. V was clipped by 4 bases and J by 2 bases; unmatched bases: 6. The CDR3 loop is CATSDNVGQQETQYF. Here the CDR3 DNA reads TGTGCCACCAGTGACAACGTGGGACAGCAAGAGACCCAGTACTTC.